This T cell receptor (beta chain) is drawn from a study of blood T cell repertoires in COVID-19. Background on the study: Spain, Italy and the United States supplied samples that represented acute and convalescent COVID-19. In each case, the material was cDNA or gDNA derived from T cells, B-cell-depleted T cells, or PBMCs.

Here immunoSEQ multiplex PCR was the method, and the copy in TCRdb shows in-frame clones only, minus some. The repertoire holds over 400,000 clones, with approximately 85% as singletons. V gave up 5 bases and J gave up 1 base, with 15 bases separating them. The length of the CDR3 is 15 residues. The V gene's germline CDR1 is MDHEN and CDR2 SYDVKM. The TCR originated in a human donor in a cohort sampled during active COVID-19. The V and J genes are TRBV28 and TRBJ2-7; tentatively, D is TRBD2 (5 bases). The sequenced material came from peripheral blood. The CDR3 bases are TGTGCCAGCAGTCCCTCGGCGGGTACTTCCTACGAGCAGTACTTC. This encodes CASSPSAGTSYEQYF.